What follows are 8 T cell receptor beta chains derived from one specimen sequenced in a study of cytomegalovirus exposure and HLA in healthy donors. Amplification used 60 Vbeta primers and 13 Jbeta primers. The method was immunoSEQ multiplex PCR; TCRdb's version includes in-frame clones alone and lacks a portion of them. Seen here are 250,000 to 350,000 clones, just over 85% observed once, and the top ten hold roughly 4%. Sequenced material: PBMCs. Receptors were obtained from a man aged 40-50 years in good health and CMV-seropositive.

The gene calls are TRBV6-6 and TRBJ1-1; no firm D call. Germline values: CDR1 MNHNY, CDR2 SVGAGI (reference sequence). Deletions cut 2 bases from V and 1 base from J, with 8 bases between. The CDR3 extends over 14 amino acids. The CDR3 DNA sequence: TGTGCCAGCAGTTACCGGCAGGAGAACACTGAAGCTTTCTTT. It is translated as CASSYRQENTEAFF.

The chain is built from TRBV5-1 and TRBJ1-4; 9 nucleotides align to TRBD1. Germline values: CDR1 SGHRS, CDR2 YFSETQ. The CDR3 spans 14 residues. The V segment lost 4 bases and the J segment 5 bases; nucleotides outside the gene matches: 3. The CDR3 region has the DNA TGCGCCAGCAGCAGGACAGGGGTCAATGAAAAACTGTTTTTT. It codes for CASSRTGVNEKLFF.

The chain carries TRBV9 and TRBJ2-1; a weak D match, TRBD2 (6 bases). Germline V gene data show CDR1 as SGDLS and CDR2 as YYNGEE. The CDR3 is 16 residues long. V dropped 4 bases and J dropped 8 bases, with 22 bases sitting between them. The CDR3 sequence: CASSSAGRGGWDEQFF. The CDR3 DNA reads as TGTGCCAGCAGCTCAGCCGGGCGTGGGGGGTGGGATGAGCAGTTCTTC.

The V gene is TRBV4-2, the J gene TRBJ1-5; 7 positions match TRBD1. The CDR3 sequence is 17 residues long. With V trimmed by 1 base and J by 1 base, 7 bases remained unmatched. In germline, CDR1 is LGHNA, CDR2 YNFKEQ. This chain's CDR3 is CASSQVGVGGSNQPQHF. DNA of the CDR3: TGTGCCAGCAGCCAAGTTGGGGTAGGGGGCAGCAATCAGCCCCAGCATTTT.

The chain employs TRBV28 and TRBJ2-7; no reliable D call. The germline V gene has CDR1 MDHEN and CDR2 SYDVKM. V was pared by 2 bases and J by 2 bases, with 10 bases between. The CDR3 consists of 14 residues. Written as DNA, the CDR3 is TGTGCCAGCAGTTTACCCCTCGTCCCCTACGAGCAGTACTTC. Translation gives CASSLPLVPYEQYF.

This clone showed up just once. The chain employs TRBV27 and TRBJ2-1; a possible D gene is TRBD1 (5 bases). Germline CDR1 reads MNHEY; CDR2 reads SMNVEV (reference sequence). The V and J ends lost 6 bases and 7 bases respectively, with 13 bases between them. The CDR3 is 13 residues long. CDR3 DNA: TGTGCCAGCAGCGACAGCTTATGGAATGAGCAGTTCTTC. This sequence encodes CASSDSLWNEQFF.

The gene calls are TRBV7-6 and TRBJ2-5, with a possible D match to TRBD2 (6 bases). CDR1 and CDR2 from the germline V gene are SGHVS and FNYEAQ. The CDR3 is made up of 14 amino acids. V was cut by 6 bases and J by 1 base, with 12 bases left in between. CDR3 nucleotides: TGTGCCAGCAGTTTACGGGGGAGCCAAGAGACCCAGTACTTC. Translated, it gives CASSLRGSQETQYF.

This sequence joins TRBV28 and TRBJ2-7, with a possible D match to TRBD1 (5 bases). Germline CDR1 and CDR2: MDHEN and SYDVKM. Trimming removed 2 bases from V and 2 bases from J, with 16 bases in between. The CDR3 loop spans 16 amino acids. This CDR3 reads CASSLVSWQGAYEQYF. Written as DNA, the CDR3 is TGTGCCAGCAGTTTAGTTTCCTGGCAGGGCGCCTACGAGCAGTACTTC.